This is a list of T cell receptor beta chains from one sample in a study of a mutant IDH1 vaccine in newly diagnosed glioma. The protocol was immunoSEQ multiplex PCR, while the TCRdb copy is restricted to in-frame clones and leaves out a portion. The data hold 90,000 to 95,000 clones, with about 83% observed a single time. Sequencing was performed on PBMCs, taken from a glioma patient treated with radiotherapy, temozolomide or both. Receptors were obtained from a woman aged 50 to 60 with glioma. Each CDR3 is given with its conserved first and last residue. D genes are given only for firm matches. Clone size is stated in some rows and not others, as once, few, many or a class when expanded.

TGTGCCAGCAGCTTTATGTCTAGGGGAGGACCCACAGCAGGAAACACCATATATTTT CASSFMSRGGPTAGNTIYF TRBJ1-3 NA 19 NA TRBV7-6
TGTGCCAGTAGTATGGGACAAGGGGGGTATTGGCCCCAGCATTTT CASSMGQGGYWPQHF TRBJ1-5 few 15 NA TRBV19
TGTGCCAGCAGTTTGGCAGGGTCGGATGGCTACACCTTC CASSLAGSDGYTF TRBJ1-2 NA 13 NA TRBV27
TGTGCCAGCAGTTACGAGGGAATGCTTATATGGTACGAGCAGTACTTC CASSYEGMLIWYEQYF TRBJ2-7 NA 16 NA TRBV6-6
TGTGCCAGCAGCGTCCCGGTGAACACTGAAGCTTTCTTT CASSVPVNTEAFF TRBJ1-1 many 13 NA TRBV9
TGTGCCAGCAGCCCTACGAGGAATGAGCAGTTCTTC CASSPTRNEQFF TRBJ2-1 NA 12 NA TRBV7-6
TGCGCCAGCAGCTGGGGGACCGCTTCCCCCCTCCACTTT CASSWGTASPLHF TRBJ1-6 once 13 NA TRBV5-1
TGTGCCAGCAGTGGACAGGGTGATCCCTACGAGCAGTACTTC CASSGQGDPYEQYF TRBJ2-7 once 14 TRBD1 TRBV27
TGTGCCAGCAGTTGGACAGGACAGAACACTGAAGCTTTCTTT CASSWTGQNTEAFF TRBJ1-1 NA 14 TRBD1 TRBV27
TGTGCCAGCAGCCCACCCCGCGGGGCCAAGGAGACCCAGTACTTC CASSPPRGAKETQYF TRBJ2-5 NA 15 NA TRBV9
TGTGCCAGCAGTCCTGGGACTAGATTTGGCGGGGAGCTGTTTTTT CASSPGTRFGGELFF TRBJ2-2 NA 15 TRBD2 TRBV27
TGTGCCAGCAGCTTAGGCAGGGACTTATCACCCCTCCACTTT CASSLGRDLSPLHF TRBJ1-6 NA 14 NA TRBV7-8
TGTGCCAGCAGTGAAGGCGGGACAGGGGGATCACCCCTCCACTTT CASSEGGTGGSPLHF TRBJ1-6 few 15 TRBD1 TRBV6-1
TGCGCCAGCAGCTTAACAGGGGACTCTAACTATGGCTACACCTTC CASSLTGDSNYGYTF TRBJ1-2 NA 15 TRBD1 TRBV5-1
TGTGCCAGCAGTGAAGTGGCAGCCTACAATGAGCAGTTCTTC CASSEVAAYNEQFF TRBJ2-1 NA 14 NA TRBV2
TGTGCCAGTAGTACCGGGACAGGGATTAATTCACCCCTCCACTTT CASSTGTGINSPLHF TRBJ1-6 NA 15 TRBD1 TRBV19
TGTGCCAGCAGCCTAGGGGTCGCGGGGGGCACAGATACGCAGTATTTT CASSLGVAGGTDTQYF TRBJ2-3 NA 16 TRBD2 TRBV14
TGTGCCAGCAGTTCCTCCAACAGGGTAGTTTCACCCCTCCACTTT CASSSSNRVVSPLHF TRBJ1-6 NA 15 NA TRBV6-6
TGTGCCAGCAGTTACTCCGGGACAGGGCGCACCGGGGAGCTGTTTTTT CASSYSGTGRTGELFF TRBJ2-2 NA 16 TRBD1 TRBV6-5
TGTGCCAGCAGGACCGGGACAGGGGACCTCGAGCAGTACTTC CASRTGTGDLEQYF TRBJ2-7 NA 14 TRBD1 TRBV2
TGTGCCAGCAGCTTATCGTACCGCGAGACCCAGTACTTC CASSLSYRETQYF TRBJ2-5 once 13 NA TRBV7-2
TGCAGCGTTGGACAGCTCTACGAGCAGTACTTC CSVGQLYEQYF TRBJ2-7 NA 11 NA TRBV29-1
TGCGCCAGCAGGTTACAGGCGTATAATTCACCCCTCCACTTT CASRLQAYNSPLHF TRBJ1-6 NA 14 NA TRBV5-1
TGTGCCAGCAGCGTTGGAGGGGTCTGGACAGATACGCAGTATTTT CASSVGGVWTDTQYF TRBJ2-3 NA 15 NA TRBV9
TGTGCCAGCAGCCGAACGGCGGGGGGGGTTACGAACACCGGGGAGCTGTTTTTT CASSRTAGGVTNTGELFF TRBJ2-2 NA 18 TRBD2 TRBV7-9
TGCGCCAGCAGGGCCCTACATGAGGCTGGAAACACCATATATTTT CASRALHEAGNTIYF TRBJ1-3 once 15 NA TRBV10-1
TGTGCCAGCAGCTTGGCCGGGGAAAACTATGGCTACACCTTC CASSLAGENYGYTF TRBJ1-2 NA 14 NA TRBV5-6
TGTGCCAGCAGTGAAATATGGTGGGGGGGCGGGACAGATACGCAGTATTTT CASSEIWWGGGTDTQYF TRBJ2-3 NA 17 NA TRBV6-1
TGTGCCAGCAGCTCAACAGGGATGAACACTGAAGCTTTCTTT CASSSTGMNTEAFF TRBJ1-1 NA 14 NA TRBV7-2
TGCGCCAGCAGCCCCTACCTGGGGAGCAATCAGCCCCAGCATTTT CASSPYLGSNQPQHF TRBJ1-5 NA 15 NA TRBV4-3
TGTGCCAGCATCGGGGACAGGGGAGGGACTGAAGCTTTCTTT CASIGDRGGTEAFF TRBJ1-1 NA 14 TRBD1 TRBV2
TGTGCCAGCAGCTTGGATCTGTTCTCTGGAAACACCATATATTTT CASSLDLFSGNTIYF TRBJ1-3 NA 15 NA TRBV5-4
TGCGCCAGCAGGGAGGAGAGTTCACCCCTCCACTTT CASREESSPLHF TRBJ1-6 few 12 NA TRBV5-1
TGTGCCAGCTTTCTGTCCCAGGCGGTCAAAAACATTCAGTACTTC CASFLSQAVKNIQYF TRBJ2-4 NA 15 NA TRBV6-1
TGTGCCAGCTCGCGGGACAATTCGAACACTGAAGCTTTCTTT CASSRDNSNTEAFF TRBJ1-1 NA 14 NA TRBV18
TGTGCCACCGGGGGTAGTCGGGTTCAGCCCCAGCATTTT CATGGSRVQPQHF TRBJ1-5 NA 13 NA TRBV15
TGTGCCAGCAGCTTGGTTTTAGCTGGGTCAGATACGCAGTATTTT CASSLVLAGSDTQYF TRBJ2-3 NA 15 NA TRBV11-2
TGTGCCTGGACGACAGGGGGTAACTATGGCTACACCTTC CAWTTGGNYGYTF TRBJ1-2 NA 13 TRBD1 TRBV30
TGTGCCAGCAGCTTAGGAGGACCGACTGAAGCTTTCTTT CASSLGGPTEAFF TRBJ1-1 NA 13 NA TRBV11-3
TGTGCCATCTTGGACAGGGGTCAGGGGGACACTGAAGCTTTCTTT CAILDRGQGDTEAFF TRBJ1-1 NA 15 TRBD1 TRBV10-3
TGTGCCAGCAGCTTAGGGACTAGCGTAGATACGCAGTATTTT CASSLGTSVDTQYF TRBJ2-3 NA 14 TRBD2 TRBV7-2
TGTGCCAGCAGTGACGGACCGCTCTACGAGCAGTACTTC CASSDGPLYEQYF TRBJ2-7 NA 13 NA TRBV2
TGTGCCAGCAGCTTGGTTGGGTCCGGGGAGCTGTTTTTT CASSLVGSGELFF TRBJ2-2 NA 13 NA TRBV5-6
TGTGCCAGCAGTGAGGTTCCTGGGGACGAGCAGTACTTC CASSEVPGDEQYF TRBJ2-7 NA 13 NA TRBV6-1
TGTGCCTGGAGTGGGGGGCCCGATGAGCAGTTCTTC CAWSGGPDEQFF TRBJ2-1 NA 12 NA TRBV30
TGTGCCAGCAGCGTAGCTACAGGGGGCGCGAACACCGGGGAGCTGTTTTTT CASSVATGGANTGELFF TRBJ2-2 NA 17 TRBD1 TRBV9
TGTGCCAGCAGATTTGCGGGGGGGCCACAAGAGACCCAGTACTTC CASRFAGGPQETQYF TRBJ2-5 NA 15 TRBD2 TRBV2
TGCGCCAGCAGCTACGGACTAGCGGGGGGTCAGGAGCAGTACTTC CASSYGLAGGQEQYF TRBJ2-7 NA 15 TRBD2 TRBV5-1
TGTGCCAGCAGCGTAGATCCGGGACAGGGTGCTGGCTACACCTTC CASSVDPGQGAGYTF TRBJ1-2 NA 15 TRBD1 TRBV9
TGTGCCAGCAGGTGGATGGGAACTGAAGCTTTCTTT CASRWMGTEAFF TRBJ1-1 NA 12 NA TRBV6-1
TGTGCCAGCAGCACCCCCGGGGAGCAGTACTTC CASSTPGEQYF TRBJ2-7 NA 11 NA TRBV9
TGTGCCAGTAGTATTGGGACAGGGATTGCTGGCTACACCTTC CASSIGTGIAGYTF TRBJ1-2 NA 14 TRBD1 TRBV19
TGTGCCAGCAGTGATCGAGCGAACACCGGGGAGCTGTTTTTT CASSDRANTGELFF TRBJ2-2 NA 14 NA TRBV25-1
TGTGCCAGCAGTTTAAGGGGGCTACCATCCTACGAGCAGTACTTC CASSLRGLPSYEQYF TRBJ2-7 NA 15 TRBD1 TRBV27